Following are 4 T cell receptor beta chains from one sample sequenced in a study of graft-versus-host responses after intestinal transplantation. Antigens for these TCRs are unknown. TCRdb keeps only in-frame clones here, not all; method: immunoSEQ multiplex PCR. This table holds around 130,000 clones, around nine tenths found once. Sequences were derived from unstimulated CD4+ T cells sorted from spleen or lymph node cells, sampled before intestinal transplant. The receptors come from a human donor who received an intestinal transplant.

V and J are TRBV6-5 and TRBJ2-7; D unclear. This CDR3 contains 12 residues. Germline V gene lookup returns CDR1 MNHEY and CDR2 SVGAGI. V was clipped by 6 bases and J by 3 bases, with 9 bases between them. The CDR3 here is CASRDGFYEQYF. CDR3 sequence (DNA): TGTGCCAGCAGGGACGGGTTCTACGAGCAGTACTTC.

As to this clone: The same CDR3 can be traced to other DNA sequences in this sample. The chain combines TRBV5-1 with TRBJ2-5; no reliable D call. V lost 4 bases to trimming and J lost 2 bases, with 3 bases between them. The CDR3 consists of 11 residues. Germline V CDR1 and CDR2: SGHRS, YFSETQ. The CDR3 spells CASSLQETQYF. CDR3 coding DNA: TGCGCCAGCAGCCTACAAGAGACCCAGTACTTC.

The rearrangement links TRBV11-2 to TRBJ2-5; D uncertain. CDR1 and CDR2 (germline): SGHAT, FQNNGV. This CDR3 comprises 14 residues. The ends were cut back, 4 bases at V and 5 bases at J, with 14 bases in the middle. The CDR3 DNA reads TGTGCCAGCAGCTCCGGTCCCCTGGGGGAGACCCAGTACTTC. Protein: CASSSGPLGETQYF.

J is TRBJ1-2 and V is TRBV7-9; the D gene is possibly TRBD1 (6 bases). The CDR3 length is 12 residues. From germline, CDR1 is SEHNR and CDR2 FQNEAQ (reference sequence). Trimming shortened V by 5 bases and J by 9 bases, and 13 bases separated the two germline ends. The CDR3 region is CASSLRRDSYTF. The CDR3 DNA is TGTGCCAGCAGCCTTCGCCGGGACAGCTACACCTTC.